What follows are 20 T cell receptor beta chains derived from one specimen sequenced in a study of blood T cell repertoires in COVID-19. Assay: immunoSEQ multiplex PCR; the TCRdb copy retains only in-frame clones and omits some. The sample carries around 140,000 clones, around 87% recorded once. Specimen: PBMCs or T cells enriched from blood (not recorded which). These receptors came from a man aged 60 to 75 who had recovered from COVID-19.

The chain employs TRBV4-2 and TRBJ1-1; 7 positions agree with TRBD1. The junction had 7 bases not matched to a gene; V was cut back by 2 bases and J by 1 base. This CDR3 is built from 16 residues. The germline CDR1 and CDR2 sequences are LGHNA and YNFKEQ. This CDR3 is CASSQRGGGKNTEAFF. The CDR3 nucleotides read TGTGCCAGCAGCCAACGAGGGGGCGGCAAGAACACTGAAGCTTTCTTT.

Notes on this clone: The sample has other DNA sequences that encode this CDR3 too. The chain carries TRBV19 and TRBJ2-2, with 8 bases identical to TRBD1. Germline loops: CDR1 LNHDA, CDR2 SQIVND (reference sequence). V lost 3 bases, J lost 0 bases, and 6 bases stayed unmatched. The CDR3 is 17 amino acids. The CDR3 region is CASSIGSGGANTGELFF. The CDR3 DNA sequence: TGTGCCAGTAGTATCGGCTCAGGGGGCGCGAACACCGGGGAGCTGTTTTTT. Complete variable domain (other parts from reference TRBV19 and TRBJ2-2): DGGITQSPKYLFRKEGQNVTLSCEQNLNHDAMYWYRQDPGQGLRLIYYSQIVNDFQKGDIAEGYSVSREKKESFPLTVTSAQKNPTAFYLCASSIGSGGANTGELFFGEGSRLTVL.

The rearrangement joins TRBV5-6 to TRBJ1-5, with 8 bases aligning to TRBD1. The germline gives CDR1 SGHDT, CDR2 YYEEEE. After removal of 2 bases from V and 5 bases from J, the junction contained 3 bases not matched to a gene. The CDR3 totals 14 residues. The CDR3 region is CASSFGQGDQPQHF. The DNA for the CDR3 is TGTGCCAGCAGCTTCGGACAGGGCGATCAGCCCCAGCATTTT. Supplemented by reference TRBV5-6 and TRBJ1-5, the full variable domain reads DAGVTQSPTHLIKTRGQQVTLRCSPKSGHDTVSWYQQALGQGPQFIFQYYEEEERQRGNFPDRFSGHQFPNYSSELNVNALLLGDSALYLCASSFGQGDQPQHFGDGTRLSIL.

This clone came up a few times. CDR3 sequence reads: CASSLVDRVGEQYF. DNA for the CDR3: TGCGCCAGCAGCTTGGTGGACAGGGTGGGGGAGCAGTACTTC. The chain couples TRBV5-1 to TRBJ2-7; 8 bases agree with TRBD1. Germline V gene data show CDR1 as SGHRS and CDR2 as YFSETQ. The CDR3 loop spans 14 amino acids. The V segment lost 0 bases and the J segment 7 bases; nucleotides outside the gene matches: 6.

The rearrangement joins TRBV11-2 to TRBJ2-1; 10 nucleotides match TRBD2. The CDR3 consists of 16 residues. The V gene's germline CDR1 is SGHAT and CDR2 FQNNGV. The V segment lost 5 bases and the J segment 9 bases; nucleotides outside the gene matches: 13. The chain's CDR3 is CASSPPGLASPREQFF. The DNA for the CDR3 is TGTGCCAGCAGCCCACCGGGACTAGCGTCGCCCCGTGAGCAGTTCTTC.

V gene TRBV5-1 combines with J gene TRBJ1-6, with D perhaps TRBD1 (5 bases). Trimming pared 1 base from V and 7 bases from J, leaving 15 bases between. Germline lookup yields CDR1 SGHRS and CDR2 YFSETQ. The CDR3 is 16 amino acids. This CDR3 reads CASSLKSIDSNSPLHF. The CDR3 DNA follows: TGCGCCAGCAGCTTGAAGTCCATCGACAGCAATTCACCCCTCCACTTT.

This clone was detected a few times. The chain is built from TRBV9 and TRBJ2-1; tentative D call: TRBD1 (7 bases). Trimming removed 4 bases from V and 6 bases from J, with 11 bases in between. The CDR3 contains 13 residues. CDR1 is SGDLS and CDR2 is YYNGEE in the germline V gene. The CDR3 DNA is TGTGCCAGCAGCCCCCAGGGGGGCAATGAGCAGTTCTTC. Translation: CASSPQGGNEQFF.

This chain connects TRBV20-1 to TRBJ2-1; TRBD2 matches at 14 bases. Trimming removed 3 bases from V and 6 bases from J; junction bases left unmatched: 7. This CDR3 has 16 amino acids. Germline CDR1 reads DFQATT; CDR2 reads SNEGSKA (reference sequence). The CDR3 region is CSASYPTSGRANEQFF. CDR3 coding DNA: TGCAGTGCTAGTTACCCGACTAGCGGGAGGGCCAATGAGCAGTTCTTC.

This clone appeared a single time. V gene TRBV18 combines with J gene TRBJ1-2; D is unclear. The germline V and J ends were trimmed by 6 bases and 4 bases, with 12 bases remaining between them. Germline V gene sequence: CDR1 KGHSH, CDR2 LQKENI. The CDR3 is 13 residues long. In nucleotides, the CDR3 is TGTGCCAGCTCGCTAGACGCCAGCTATGGCTACACCTTC. It translates to CASSLDASYGYTF. Full variable domain (outside the CDR3, taken from reference TRBV18 and TRBJ1-2): NAGVMQNPRHLVRRRGQEARLRCSPMKGHSHVYWYRQLPEEGLKFMVYLQKENIIDESGMPKERFSAEFPKEGPSILRIQQVVRGDSAAYFCASSLDASYGYTFGSGTRLTVV.

This chain joins TRBV6-5 and TRBJ1-6, with D possibly matching TRBD1 (6 bases). Per germline, CDR1 MNHEY and CDR2 SVGAGI. The ends were cut back, 7 bases at V and 2 bases at J, with 9 bases in the middle. The CDR3 loop spans 14 amino acids. The chain's CDR3 is CASTQGAYNSPLHF. Here the CDR3 DNA reads TGTGCCAGCACACAGGGTGCCTATAATTCACCCCTCCACTTT.

The chain recombines TRBV5-4 with TRBJ2-2; 7 bases fit TRBD1. Germline V lookup: CDR1 SGHNT, CDR2 YYREEE (reference sequence). The CDR3 is made up of 14 amino acids. J gave up 7 bases and V 5 bases, and 8 bases lay outside the gene matches. The CDR3 bases are TGTGCCAGCAGGCCTACAGGGGTGGTCGGGGAGCTGTTTTTT. This codes for CASRPTGVVGELFF. The full variable domain, its missing parts supplied by reference TRBV5-4 and TRBJ2-2, is ETGVTQSPTHLIKTRGQQVTLRCSSQSGHNTVSWYQQALGQGPQFIFQYYREEENGRGNFPPRFSGLQFPNYSSELNVNALELDDSALYLCASRPTGVVGELFFGEGSRLTVL.

The chain carries TRBV27 and TRBJ1-5; no reliable D call. This CDR3 has 13 amino acids. V lost 3 bases and J lost 5, with 8 bases in between. Germline V gives CDR1 MNHEY, CDR2 SMNVEV (reference sequence). CDR3 DNA sequence: TGTGCCAGCAGTTTCGCCAGGTATCAGCCCCAGCATTTT. This encodes CASSFARYQPQHF.

In DNA form, the CDR3 reads TGTGCCAGCAGCGCAAACCAATTCGGGGGGAATGGCTACACCTTC. This translates into CASSANQFGGNGYTF. The chain uses TRBV5-4 and TRBJ1-2; TRBD1 might be the D (5 bases). This CDR3 region has 15 residues. The germline CDR1 and CDR2 sequences are SGHNT and YYREEE (reference sequence). Between the trimmed V and J ends, which lost 4 bases and 6 bases, there was a span of 19 bases.

V gene TRBV5-4 combines with J gene TRBJ1-2, with D uncertain. CDR1 and CDR2 from the germline V gene are SGHNT and YYREEE (reference sequence). Trimming took 5 bases from V and 8 from J, leaving 13 bases between them. CDR3 length equals 12 residues. CDR3 region: CASSLTAGGYTF. DNA for the CDR3: TGTGCCAGCAGTTTAACCGCGGGCGGCTACACCTTC. Full variable domain (rest looked up from reference TRBV5-4 and TRBJ1-2): ETGVTQSPTHLIKTRGQQVTLRCSSQSGHNTVSWYQQALGQGPQFIFQYYREEENGRGNFPPRFSGLQFPNYSSELNVNALELDDSALYLCASSLTAGGYTFGSGTRLTVV.

V is TRBV4-2 and J is TRBJ2-5; perhaps TRBD1 as D (7 bases). CDR3 length: 15 amino acids. Germline V gene data show CDR1 as LGHNA and CDR2 as YNFKEQ. V lost 6 bases to trimming and J lost 1 base, with 15 bases between them. This CDR3 reads CASSLTGDSQETQYF. In nucleotides, the CDR3 is TGTGCCAGCAGTCTAACAGGGGACTCCCAAGAGACCCAGTACTTC.

V and J are TRBV6-5 and TRBJ1-2; 10 nucleotides agree with TRBD1. CDR3 size: 13 residues. The germline CDR1 and CDR2 sequences are MNHEY and SVGAGI. The junction had 5 bases not matched to a gene; V was cut back by 7 bases and J by 6 bases. The CDR3 protein is CASTQTGGDGYTF. The CDR3 DNA sequence: TGTGCCAGCACGCAGACAGGGGGCGATGGCTACACCTTC.

The chain recombines TRBV2 with TRBJ1-1, with a possible D match to TRBD1 (5 bases). V lost 7 bases and J lost 1, with 10 bases in between. Per the germline V gene, CDR1 is SNHLY and CDR2 is FYNNEI. The CDR3 has 13 amino acids. The CDR3: CASTGGRNTEAFF. CDR3 DNA sequence: TGTGCCAGCACGGGGGGGAGGAACACTGAAGCTTTCTTT.

The chain is built from TRBV4-1 and TRBJ2-3; D call uncertain. V lost 4 bases to trimming and J lost 4 bases, with 21 bases between them. There are 17 residues in the CDR3. Germline V gives CDR1 MGHRA, CDR2 YSYEKL. CDR3 residues: CASSLRPQATPPDTQYF. In DNA, the CDR3 is TGCGCCAGCAGCCTTCGCCCCCAGGCCACCCCCCCAGATACGCAGTATTTT.

The chain carries TRBV7-9 and TRBJ2-5; possibly TRBD2 for D (5 bases). The CDR3 is 15 amino acids. The germline V and J ends were trimmed by 0 bases and 5 bases, with 13 bases remaining between them. Germline V CDR1 and CDR2: SEHNR, FQNEAQ (reference sequence). CDR3 sequence: CASSLAVGSTETQYF. As DNA, the CDR3 is TGTGCCAGCAGCTTAGCTGTAGGGAGTACGGAGACCCAGTACTTC. The complete variable domain, with remaining parts taken from reference TRBV7-9 and TRBJ2-5, reads DTGVSQNPRHKITKRGQNVTFRCDPISEHNRLYWYRQTLGQGPEFLTYFQNEAQLEKSRLLSDRFSAERPKGSFSTLEIQRTEQGDSAMYLCASSLAVGSTETQYFGPGTRLLVL.

The chain joins TRBV3-1 (or the pseudogene TRBV3-2) to TRBJ2-2; D is possibly TRBD2 (6 bases). The length of the CDR3 is 15 residues. Looked up from germline, CDR1 is LGHDT and CDR2 is YNNKEL (reference sequence). V gave up 0 bases and J gave up 1 base, with 6 bases separating them. The CDR3 here is CASSQEAGNTGELFF. In DNA, the CDR3 is TGTGCCAGCAGCCAAGAAGCGGGGAACACCGGGGAGCTGTTTTTT.